This is a list of T cell receptor beta chains from one sample in a study of blood T cell repertoires in COVID-19. The data were produced by immunoSEQ multiplex PCR, yet TCRdb's version contains in-frame clones alone and is incomplete. The table has 110,000 to 150,000 clones, 80% seen once. The material sequenced was peripheral blood. Every receptor here comes from an older man who had recovered from COVID-19. The CDR3 runs from the conserved cysteine through the conserved F or W. A D gene is named only where the DNA matches it firmly. Clone size appears in some rows only: once, few, many, or a class for an expanded clone.

v_call	j_call	clone_size	d_call	cdr3_aa	cdr3_nt
TRBV19	TRBJ2-4	-	-	CASSKRPGVKAIDIQYF	TGTGCCAGTAGTAAACGGCCGGGGGTGAAAGCAATTGACATTCAGTACTTC
TRBV5-1	TRBJ1-6	-	-	CASRPGMMNSPLHF	TGCGCCAGCAGGCCAGGAATGATGAATTCACCCCTCCACTTT
TRBV19	TRBJ2-2	-	TRBD2	CASSIGLAAGELFF	TGTGCCAGTAGTATAGGACTAGCGGCCGGGGAGCTGTTTTTT
TRBV15	TRBJ2-6	-	-	CATSRDRQGGSGGANVLTF	TGTGCCACCAGCAGAGATCGGCAGGGAGGTAGTGGGGGGGCCAACGTCCTGACTTTC
TRBV6-2/TRBV6-3	TRBJ1-1	-	TRBD1	CASSYDRVGGTEAFF	TGTGCCAGCAGTTATGACAGGGTCGGTGGCACTGAAGCTTTCTTT
TRBV29-1	TRBJ2-3	-	TRBD2	CSVRGSSGRGGTDTQYF	TGCAGCGTTAGGGGATCTAGCGGGAGGGGGGGCACAGATACGCAGTATTTT
TRBV11-3	TRBJ2-7	-	TRBD2	CASSPGVAGVEEQYF	TGTGCCAGCAGCCCGGGGGTAGCGGGAGTTGAGGAGCAGTACTTC
TRBV9	TRBJ2-2	-	TRBD1	CASSARTGPDTGELFF	TGTGCCAGCAGCGCACGGACAGGGCCGGACACCGGGGAGCTGTTTTTT
TRBV30	TRBJ1-5	-	TRBD1	CAWSQGGRANSNQPQHF	TGTGCCTGGAGTCAGGGGGGCAGGGCGAATAGCAATCAGCCCCAGCATTTT
TRBV7-3	TRBJ2-7	once	TRBD1	CASSLKGQGSYEQYF	TGTGCCAGCAGCTTAAAAGGACAGGGTTCCTACGAGCAGTACTTC
TRBV29-1	TRBJ2-1	-	-	CSVEQSYNEQFF	TGCAGCGTTGAACAGTCCTACAATGAGCAGTTCTTC
TRBV7-4	TRBJ1-2	-	-	CASSLNGRNYGYTF	TGTGCCAGCAGCTTAAATGGGAGGAACTATGGCTACACCTTC
TRBV10-2	TRBJ2-5	-	-	CASSEVHRDTQETQYF	TGCGCCAGCAGTGAGGTCCACCGGGACACTCAAGAGACCCAGTACTTC
TRBV18	TRBJ1-1	-	-	CASYPSRGTDLLNTEAFF	TGTGCCAGCTACCCGTCGCGTGGCACAGATCTATTGAACACTGAAGCTTTCTTT
TRBV2	TRBJ2-1	-	TRBD2	CASTLGRLAGANEQFF	TGTGCCAGCACCCTAGGGCGGCTAGCGGGAGCCAATGAGCAGTTCTTC
TRBV3-1/TRBV3-2	TRBJ1-3	-	-	CASSHWGDSYTGNTIYF	TGTGCCAGCAGCCACTGGGGGGATTCGTACACTGGAAACACCATATATTTT
TRBV11-2	TRBJ1-6	-	-	CASSPLSNSPLHF	TGTGCCAGCAGCCCCCTATCAAATTCACCCCTCCACTTT
TRBV19	TRBJ2-7	-	TRBD1	CASSSTGMVADEQYF	TGTGCCAGTAGTTCGACAGGGATGGTTGCGGACGAGCAGTACTTC
TRBV5-1	TRBJ2-3	once	TRBD2	CASSGSGRADTQYF	TGCGCCAGCAGCGGGAGCGGGAGGGCAGATACGCAGTATTTT
TRBV29-1	TRBJ2-3	-	-	CSVVGAQPDTQYF	TGCAGCGTTGTGGGGGCGCAGCCAGATACGCAGTATTTT
TRBV6-5	TRBJ2-1	-	TRBD1	CASSYWDSLNEQFF	TGTGCCAGCAGTTATTGGGACAGCCTCAATGAGCAGTTCTTC
TRBV7-3	TRBJ2-7	-	TRBD1	CASSEGTGSYEQYF	TGTGCCAGCAGCGAAGGGACAGGTTCCTACGAGCAGTACTTC
TRBV2	TRBJ1-3	-	TRBD1	CASSYSTGRLNTIYF	TGTGCCAGCAGCTATTCGACAGGGAGACTTAACACCATATATTTT
TRBV4-1	TRBJ2-7	-	-	CASSEGVAYEQYF	TGCGCCAGCAGCGAGGGGGTGGCCTACGAGCAGTACTTC
TRBV2	TRBJ2-1	-	-	CASTELRGTEQFF	TGTGCCAGCACCGAACTAAGAGGCACTGAGCAGTTCTTC
TRBV7-9	TRBJ2-1	-	TRBD2	CASSLPGTSGGFANEQFF	TGTGCCAGCAGCCTACCCGGGACTAGCGGGGGCTTTGCCAATGAGCAGTTCTTC
TRBV10-1	TRBJ2-1	-	TRBD2	CASSETLAGEQFF	TGCGCCAGCAGTGAGACCCTAGCGGGTGAGCAGTTCTTC
TRBV10-3	TRBJ2-7	-	TRBD2	CAISSWLAGGPGEEQYF	TGTGCCATCAGCAGTTGGCTAGCGGGAGGCCCGGGGGAGGAGCAGTACTTC
TRBV15	TRBJ1-5	once	-	CATSRDRGDNQPQHF	TGTGCCACCAGCAGAGACAGGGGCGACAATCAGCCCCAGCATTTT
TRBV30	TRBJ2-2	-	-	CACVGGRNTGELFF	TGTGCCTGCGTCGGGGGGCGCAACACCGGGGAGCTGTTTTTT
TRBV27	TRBJ1-2	many	-	CASSPAGGGSRGYTF	TGTGCCAGCAGCCCCGCCGGGGGGGGTTCACGTGGCTACACCTTC
TRBV30	TRBJ2-7	few	TRBD2	CAWSVAGGGTHEQYF	TGTGCCTGGAGTGTGGCTGGGGGGGGAACGCACGAGCAGTACTTC
TRBV29-1	TRBJ2-3	-	-	CSADAGLHTDTQYF	TGCAGCGCCGACGCCGGACTTCACACAGATACGCAGTATTTT
TRBV3-1/TRBV3-2	TRBJ2-3	-	TRBD2	CASSPAMGQGAGVSDTQYF	TGTGCCAGCAGCCCTGCCATGGGCCAAGGAGCGGGAGTGTCAGATACGCAGTATTTT
TRBV2	TRBJ2-1	-	TRBD1	CASSEALRQGAIFF	TGTGCCAGCAGTGAAGCGCTTCGACAGGGGGCGATCTTCTTC
TRBV14	TRBJ2-7	-	-	CASSGRPFFYEQYF	TGTGCCAGCAGCGGGAGGCCTTTCTTTTACGAGCAGTACTTC
TRBV28	TRBJ1-6	-	-	CASSLKSVGSLGNSPLHF	TGTGCCAGCAGTTTAAAGTCGGTGGGGAGCCTTGGTAATTCACCCCTCCACTTT
TRBV7-3	TRBJ2-5	-	TRBD1	CASSLGTGGGETQYF	TGTGCCAGCAGCTTAGGAACAGGGGGCGGAGAGACCCAGTACTTC
TRBV6-5	TRBJ2-1	few	-	CASSPPARNEQFF	TGTGCCAGCAGTCCCCCCGCGCGCAATGAGCAGTTCTTC
TRBV4-1	TRBJ2-7	-	TRBD1	CASSPWTGPVSYEQYF	TGCGCCAGCAGCCCCTGGACAGGACCTGTTTCCTACGAGCAGTACTTC
TRBV18	TRBJ1-1	few	-	CASFHQRDTTEAFF	TGTGCCAGCTTCCACCAACGGGACACCACTGAAGCTTTCTTT
TRBV2	TRBJ2-4	few	-	CASSESGQRNIQYF	TGTGCCAGCAGTGAATCCGGACAGCGAAACATTCAGTACTTC
TRBV18	TRBJ2-5	-	TRBD1	CASSPPWDRGETQYF	TGTGCCAGCTCACCACCTTGGGACAGGGGCGAGACCCAGTACTTC
TRBV15	TRBJ1-4	-	-	CATSRVNNEEKLFF	TGTGCCACCAGCAGAGTTAACAACGAAGAAAAACTGTTTTTT
TRBV5-1	TRBJ2-1	-	-	CASRTTLDEQFF	TGCGCCAGCAGGACGACATTAGATGAGCAGTTCTTC
TRBV6-5	TRBJ2-1	-	-	CASSYAAENNEQFF	TGTGCCAGCAGTTACGCAGCGGAAAACAATGAGCAGTTCTTC
TRBV7-7	TRBJ2-7	-	-	CASSITGFDEQYF	TGTGCCAGCAGCATTACAGGGTTTGACGAGCAGTACTTC
TRBV6-6	TRBJ1-5	once	-	CASRPGSNQPQHF	TGTGCCAGCAGGCCCGGGAGCAATCAGCCCCAGCATTTT
TRBV5-1	TRBJ2-7	-	TRBD1	CASSSDGQANEQYF	TGCGCCAGCAGCTCTGACGGACAGGCGAACGAGCAGTACTTC
TRBV6-5	TRBJ2-3	-	TRBD1	CASRGTGSDTQYF	TGTGCCAGCAGGGGGACAGGGTCAGATACGCAGTATTTT
TRBV29-1	TRBJ2-2	-	TRBD1	CSVEDPSPGQGTGELFF	TGCAGCGTTGAAGATCCCTCCCCGGGACAGGGTACCGGGGAGCTGTTTTTT
TRBV10-2	TRBJ2-7	-	-	CASSHVGAKGDEQYF	TGCGCCAGCAGCCACGTCGGAGCGAAAGGTGACGAGCAGTACTTC
TRBV6-2/TRBV6-3	TRBJ1-5	-	-	CASSYRGREGNQPQHF	TGTGCCAGCAGTTATAGAGGAAGGGAGGGCAATCAGCCCCAGCATTTT
TRBV7-9	TRBJ1-5	-	-	CASSSDTSNQPQHF	TGTGCCAGCAGCTCTGACACTAGCAATCAGCCCCAGCATTTT
TRBV2	TRBJ2-1	-	-	CASTIDRNNEQFF	TGTGCCAGCACGATCGACAGAAACAATGAGCAGTTCTTC
TRBV10-2	TRBJ2-5	-	TRBD2	CASSLSGIKETQYF	TGCGCCAGCAGCTTAAGCGGGATAAAAGAGACCCAGTACTTC